This TCR beta chain was sequenced during a study of OX40 agonist ivuxolimab in advanced cancers. Findings of the study overall: Fewer expanded clones were found on average in CD4+ than in CD8+ T cells.

As for this clone: The antigen remains unidentified.

Clones were read by immunoSEQ multiplex PCR, and TCRdb kept only the in-frame ones, dropping some. This sample has 50,000 to 70,000 clones, with around 80% found just once. V gave up 0 bases and J gave up 6 bases, with 6 bases separating them. This CDR3 region has 12 residues. The V gene's germline CDR1 is MDHEN and CDR2 SYDVKM. The sample consisted of CD4+ or CD8+ T cells sorted from blood, taken in a trial of the OX40 agonist ivuxolimab. The sequence was collected from an adult with an advanced solid tumor such as melanoma, head and neck, liver or kidney cancer. V gene TRBV28 combines with J gene TRBJ2-7, with no clear D. CDR3 amino acids: CASSLWGSEQYF. The CDR3 bases are TGTGCCAGCAGTTTATGGGGATCCGAGCAGTACTTC.